One sample yielded the 14 T cell receptor beta chains listed below, sequenced in a study of blood T cell repertoires in COVID-19. Data came from immunoSEQ multiplex PCR; TCRdb stores just in-frame clones and leaves some out. The sample has 250,000 to 400,000 clones, around 88% seen once. The sequenced sample consisted of peripheral blood. The receptors derive from a woman aged 30 to 39 with COVID-19, enrolled during active disease.

Here the CDR3 DNA reads TGTGCCAGCAGCCGCGACGGGGTCCGCTATGGCTACACCTTC. Residues: CASSRDGVRYGYTF. This chain uses TRBV2 with TRBJ1-2, with D hard to call. CDR3 size: 14 residues. Germline-derived CDR1 and CDR2 are SNHLY and FYNNEI. V gave up 6 bases and J gave up 4 bases, with 15 bases separating them.

V usage is TRBV6-1 and J usage is TRBJ1-2, with 7 bases matching TRBD1. V lost 2 bases, J lost 7 bases, and 10 bases stayed unmatched. This CDR3 region has 15 residues. The germline CDR1 and CDR2 sequences are MNHNS and SASEGT. The chain's CDR3 is CASSEMGQGVGGYTF. The CDR3 nucleotides are TGTGCCAGCAGTGAAATGGGGCAGGGGGTAGGTGGCTACACCTTC.

The chain uses TRBV5-1 and TRBJ2-3; no clear D gene. Germline V gene sequence: CDR1 SGHRS, CDR2 YFSETQ. The V end was cut by 5 bases, the J end by 0 bases, with 10 bases between. This CDR3 is built from 14 residues. CDR3 DNA: TGCGCCAGCAGGGCTCTGGCTAGCACAGATACGCAGTATTTT. As protein: CASRALASTDTQYF.

V usage is TRBV6-2 or TRBV6-3 and J usage is TRBJ2-7; possible D gene TRBD1, 5 bases. The CDR3 spans 12 residues. Germline CDR1 MNHEY, CDR2 SVGEGT. Trimming left V 1 base short and J 6 bases short, with 7 bases between. Here the CDR3 DNA reads TGTGCCAGCAGTTACTTGGGGCGCGAGCAGTACTTC. This codes for CASSYLGREQYF.

The sample holds a few counts of this clone. The V and J genes are TRBV5-8 and TRBJ1-5; 8 nucleotides match TRBD1. This CDR3 has 15 amino acids. Germline lookup yields CDR1 SGHTS and CDR2 YDEGEE. V trimming: 0 bases; J trimming: 4 bases; junction bases outside the gene matches: 3. CDR3 bases: TGTGCCAGCAGCTTGGGGACAGGGATGAATCAGCCCCAGCATTTT. Its translation: CASSLGTGMNQPQHF. Complete variable domain (other parts from reference TRBV5-8 and TRBJ1-5): EAGVTQSPTHLIKTRGQQATLRCSPISGHTSVYWYQQALGLGLQFLLWYDEGEERNRGNFPPRFSGRQFPNYSSELNVNALELEDSALYLCASSLGTGMNQPQHFGDGTRLSIL.

The rearrangement uses TRBV6-6 and TRBJ1-5; a possible D gene is TRBD1 (5 bases). Germline CDR1 is MNHNY and CDR2 is SVGAGI (reference sequence). The CDR3 is made up of 16 amino acids. Deletions cut 6 bases from V and 0 bases from J, with 15 bases between. The DNA of the CDR3 is TGTGCCAGCAGCGACACGGGGGGTGGTAGCAATCAGCCCCAGCATTTT. Protein: CASSDTGGGSNQPQHF.

The genes are TRBV18 and TRBJ1-2, with a tentative D call TRBD1 (6 bases). V lost 5 bases and J lost 6, with 10 bases in between. This CDR3 has 12 amino acids. Germline CDR1 reads KGHSH; CDR2 reads LQKENI. The CDR3 spells CASSVNRDGYTF. The CDR3 DNA reads as TGTGCCAGCTCAGTCAACAGGGATGGCTACACCTTC.

The chain joins TRBV3-1 (or the pseudogene TRBV3-2) to TRBJ2-5, with 11 positions matching TRBD2. V shed 4 bases and J 3 bases; nucleotides not matched to a gene: 13. The CDR3 sequence is 18 residues long. Germline CDR1 and CDR2: LGHDT and YNNKEL (reference sequence). The chain's CDR3 is CASSPLIGTSGDKETQYF. The CDR3 DNA follows: TGTGCCAGCAGCCCCCTTATTGGGACTAGCGGAGATAAAGAGACCCAGTACTTC.

This chain joins TRBV6-5 and TRBJ1-5; TRBD1 aligns across 9 bases. V lost 6 bases to trimming and J lost 6 bases; unmatched junction nucleotides: 6. Germline-derived CDR1 and CDR2 are MNHEY and SVGAGI. The CDR3 extends over 14 amino acids. The CDR3 is CASSPGTGLQPQHF. The CDR3 DNA reads as TGTGCCAGCAGCCCCGGGACAGGGCTTCAGCCCCAGCATTTT.

The chain is built from TRBV25-1 and TRBJ1-1; D possibly corresponds to TRBD1 (5 bases). Trimming left V 1 base short and J 4 bases short, with 16 bases between. This CDR3 has 16 amino acids. The germline V gene encodes CDR1 MGHDK and CDR2 SYGVNS. CDR3: CASSESEGRSSTEAFF. The CDR3 region has the DNA TGTGCCAGCAGTGAATCGGAGGGGCGATCGTCCACTGAAGCTTTCTTT. The full variable domain, its missing parts supplied by reference TRBV25-1 and TRBJ1-1, is EADIYQTPRYLVIGTGKKITLECSQTMGHDKMYWYQQDPGMELHLIHYSYGVNSTEKGDLSSESTVSRIRTEHFPLTLESARPSHTSQYLCASSESEGRSSTEAFFGQGTRLTVV.

The CDR3 region is CASSLHRQGYGYTF. DNA for the CDR3: TGTGCCAGCAGCTTACATAGACAGGGATATGGCTACACCTTC. The V and J genes are TRBV7-9 and TRBJ1-2; 7 positions match TRBD1. The germline CDR1 and CDR2 sequences are SEHNR and FQNEAQ (reference sequence). This CDR3 is 14 amino acids long. The J segment lost 5 bases and the V segment lost 2 bases, leaving 5 bases of the junction unmatched.

The chain has TRBV2 and TRBJ1-3; D remains ambiguous. This CDR3 is 16 amino acids long. V lost 3 bases and J 0 bases, leaving 12 bases between the germline ends. Per germline, CDR1 SNHLY and CDR2 FYNNEI. This CDR3 is CASSDGPRISGNTIYF. The DNA of the CDR3 is TGTGCCAGCAGTGATGGCCCGCGGATCTCTGGAAACACCATATATTTT.

CDR3 in DNA: TGCGCCAGCAGTGAGGACGGGCGGGGGCCACAAGAGACCCAGTACTTC. Its translation: CASSEDGRGPQETQYF. The chain uses TRBV4-1 and TRBJ2-5; weak D call: TRBD2 (7 bases). V lost 6 bases and J 2 bases, leaving 19 bases between the germline ends. Germline lookup yields CDR1 MGHRA and CDR2 YSYEKL. The CDR3 is 16 residues long.

This chain connects TRBV3-1 (or the pseudogene TRBV3-2) to TRBJ1-4; D gene unclear. The CDR3 extends over 14 amino acids. V dropped 0 bases and J dropped 8 bases, with 10 bases sitting between them. Germline V gene lookup returns CDR1 LGHDT and CDR2 YNNKEL (reference sequence). The CDR3 DNA is TGTGCCAGCAGCCAAGATTCGGGTGAAGAAAAACTGTTTTTT. Translating gives CASSQDSGEEKLFF.